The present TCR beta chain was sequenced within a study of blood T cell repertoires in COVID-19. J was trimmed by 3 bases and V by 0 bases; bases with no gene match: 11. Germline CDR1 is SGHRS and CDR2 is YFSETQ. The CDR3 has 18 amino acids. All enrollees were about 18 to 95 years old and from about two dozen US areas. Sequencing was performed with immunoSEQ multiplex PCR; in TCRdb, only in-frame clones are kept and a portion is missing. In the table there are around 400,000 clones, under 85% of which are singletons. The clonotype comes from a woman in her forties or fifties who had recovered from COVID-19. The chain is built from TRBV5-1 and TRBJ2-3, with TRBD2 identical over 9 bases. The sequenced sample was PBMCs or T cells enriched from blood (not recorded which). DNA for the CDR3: TGCGCCAGCAGCTTGGTGGCGGGGGGGCCGAGTCGGACAGATACGCAGTATTTT. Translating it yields CASSLVAGGPSRTDTQYF.